These 17 T cell receptor beta chains share one sample of origin, sequenced in a study of T cells after yellow fever vaccination. Via MiXCR, TCRdb re-called the 5' RACE reads, giving one row per CDR3 protein. The table lists some 320,000 distinct CDR3 sequences, about 10% of them singletons. The source material was CD4+ T cells sorted from PBMCs, sampled 45 days after the yellow fever booster vaccination. The receptor source for this set is a man younger than 35 who received the YFV17D yellow fever vaccine.

V is TRBV7-2 and J is TRBJ1-1; D call uncertain. The CDR3 runs 15 residues. Between the trimmed V and J ends, which lost 2 bases and 5 bases, there was a span of 15 bases. Germline loops: CDR1 SGHTA, CDR2 FQGNSA. CDR3 region: CASSLQVGSGTEAFF. The CDR3 region has the DNA TGTGCCAGCAGCTTACAGGTGGGGTCCGGGACTGAAGCTTTCTTT.

This clonotype was seen a few times. The V and J genes are TRBV20-1 and TRBJ2-5; D perhaps matches TRBD2 (5 bases). V lost 6 bases, J lost 2 bases, and 13 bases lay in between. This CDR3 is 13 amino acids long. Germline CDR1 and CDR2: DFQATT and SNEGSKA (reference sequence). For the CDR3, the DNA is TGCAGTGCCCATGACTATGCTCAAGAGACCCAGTACTTC. Protein product: CSAHDYAQETQYF.

Many counts were recorded for this clonotype. The chain uses TRBV6-5 and TRBJ1-5; no clear D gene. Germline lookup yields CDR1 MNHEY and CDR2 SVGAGI. There are 13 residues in the CDR3. Deletions cut 5 bases from V and 5 bases from J, with 10 bases between. In DNA, the CDR3 is TGTGCCAGCAGTAACGCCTTCGATCAGCCCCAGCATTTT. As protein: CASSNAFDQPQHF.

The chain has TRBV19 and TRBJ2-1; D is uncertain. CDR1 LNHDA and CDR2 SQIVND come from the germline V gene (reference sequence). V was trimmed by 4 bases and J by 7 bases, leaving 8 bases between them. The CDR3 sequence is 12 residues long. The CDR3 sequence is CASSTSWNEQFF. The CDR3 nucleotides are TGTGCCAGTAGTACAAGTTGGAATGAGCAGTTCTTC.

The chain has TRBV6-5 and TRBJ1-6; no firm D call. The CDR3 is 14 residues long. Trimming took off 2 bases at V and 10 bases at J, with 12 bases between the two ends. Germline assignment: CDR1 MNHEY and CDR2 SVGAGI. The CDR3 DNA is TGTGCCAGCAGTTACGGACTTAGATCCTCACCCCTCCACTTT. It encodes CASSYGLRSSPLHF.

The sample holds a few counts of this clonotype. It is likely a read error, because the conserved phenylalanine at the end of the CDR3 is missing. The DNA is left out, because the CDR3 cannot be placed on it with certainty; the CDR3 is given as TCRdb lists it. The CDR3 loop reads CASSPPDRGGLG. The genes are TRBV18 and TRBJ1-4; the table's TRBD1 call for D was not verified on the DNA. Both ends counted, the CDR3 spans 12 residues. CDR1 KGHSH and CDR2 LQKENI come from the germline V gene.

This clonotype has just a few counts. The V gene is TRBV24-1, the J gene TRBJ2-2; D call uncertain. Germline CDR1 KGHDR, CDR2 SFDVKD. CDR3 length equals 15 residues. Trimming removed 0 bases at V and 2 bases at J, with 6 bases between. The CDR3 nucleotides read TGTGCCACCAGTGATTTGAACCGTAACACCGGGGAGCTGTTTTTT. Translated, it gives CATSDLNRNTGELFF.

Many counts were recorded for this clonotype. The chain joins TRBV7-3 to TRBJ2-1, with 7 bases matching TRBD1. Germline assignment: CDR1 SGHTA and CDR2 FQGTGA. V trimming: 2 bases; J trimming: 1 base; junction bases outside the gene matches: 5. The CDR3 is made up of 16 amino acids. CDR3 amino acids: CASSLLAGGSYNEQFF. CDR3 in DNA: TGTGCCAGCAGCTTATTGGCAGGGGGTTCCTACAATGAGCAGTTCTTC. The variable domain in full, with the rest retrieved from reference TRBV7-3 and TRBJ2-1, is GAGVSQTPSNKVTEKGKYVELRCDPISGHTALYWYRQSLGQGPEFLIYFQGTGAADDSGLPNDRFFAVRPEGSVSTLKIQRTERGDSAVYLCASSLLAGGSYNEQFFGPGTRLTVL.

V usage is TRBV2 and J usage is TRBJ2-2, with D hard to call. CDR3 size: 13 residues. V dropped 8 bases and J dropped 3 bases, with 10 bases sitting between them. Germline loops: CDR1 SNHLY, CDR2 FYNNEI. The CDR3 region is CASASLDTGELFF. The CDR3 bases are TGTGCCAGCGCCTCGCTAGACACCGGGGAGCTGTTTTTT.

This clonotype was seen repeatedly, ten times or more. The CDR3 DNA follows: TGCGCCAGCAGCTCGGGTCTAGCGGGGGGGCCCTACGAGCAGTACTTC. Translated: CASSSGLAGGPYEQYF. The V and J genes are TRBV5-1 and TRBJ2-7, with TRBD2 matching 12 bases. The CDR3 runs to 16 residues. Germline CDR1 and CDR2: SGHRS and YFSETQ. V lost 3 bases, J lost 2 bases, and 6 bases stayed unmatched.

This clonotype has ten or more counts. V is TRBV6-2 or TRBV6-3 and J is TRBJ2-2; no reliable D call. CDR1 MNHEY and CDR2 SVGEGT come from the germline V gene. The length of the CDR3 is 11 residues. The V end lost 6 bases, the J end lost 7 bases, and 6 bases lay between the germline ends. The CDR3 loop reads CASRMNGELFF. The CDR3, as DNA: TGTGCCAGCAGGATGAACGGGGAGCTGTTTTTT.

The rearrangement uses TRBV18 and TRBJ2-4, with D uncertain. Trimming removed 4 bases from V and 0 bases from J, with 13 bases in between. This CDR3 comprises 16 residues. Germline assignment: CDR1 KGHSH and CDR2 LQKENI. The DNA for the CDR3 is TGTGCCAGCTCACGGTACAGAGACGCAGCCAAAAACATTCAGTACTTC. Amino acids: CASSRYRDAAKNIQYF.

This clonotype was observed a few times. This chain uses TRBV7-2 with TRBJ2-5, with 8 bases matching TRBD1. CDR3 size: 15 residues. Germline CDR1 reads SGHTA; CDR2 reads FQGNSA. The V segment lost 6 bases and the J segment 5 bases; nucleotides outside the gene matches: 11. CDR3 nucleotide sequence: TGTGCCAGCAGACCGTCAGGGGGCAGGAGGGAGACCCAGTACTTC. Translated: CASRPSGGRRETQYF.

V gene TRBV7-8 combines with J gene TRBJ2-2, with unresolved D. V was cut by 2 bases and J by 5 bases, with 18 bases left in between. The CDR3 extends over 17 amino acids. Germline V gives CDR1 SGHVS, CDR2 FQNEAQ. CDR3 loop: CASSLRFARNKTGELFF. In DNA form, the CDR3 reads TGTGCCAGCAGCTTAAGGTTCGCCAGGAATAAAACCGGGGAGCTGTTTTTT.

This clonotype appeared a few times. The rearrangement joins TRBV6-6 to TRBJ1-6, with D possibly TRBD1 on 6 matching bases. Germline lookup yields CDR1 MNHNY and CDR2 SVGAGI (reference sequence). V dropped 6 bases and J dropped 9 bases, with 18 bases sitting between them. The CDR3 is 15 residues long. CDR3 in amino acids: CASSQGTALGSPLHF. DNA for the CDR3: TGTGCCAGCAGCCAGGGGACGGCCCTAGGTTCACCCCTCCACTTT.

CDR3: CASSLGGLAGATGYNEQFF. CDR3 sequence (DNA): TGTGCCAGCAGCCTAGGGGGGCTAGCGGGGGCCACGGGGTACAATGAGCAGTTCTTC. J is TRBJ2-1 and V is TRBV11-1; 10 positions match TRBD2. The CDR3 runs 19 residues. CDR1 is SGHAT, CDR2 FQDESV, per germline (reference sequence). J lost 4 bases, V lost 5 bases, and 17 bases had no gene match.

Only a few counts were recorded for this clonotype. CDR3 nucleotide sequence: TGTGCCAGCAGTTCGGACAGGGTCTGGGAGACCCAGTACTTC. Translated, it gives CASSSDRVWETQYF. The chain couples TRBV27 to TRBJ2-5; 8 positions agree with TRBD1. The germline gives CDR1 MNHEY, CDR2 SMNVEV (reference sequence). The V gene end was trimmed by 4 bases and the J gene end by 5 bases; junction bases not matched to a gene: 6. The CDR3 length is 14 residues.